The clone carrying this T cell receptor beta chain turned up a few times. Its cognate antigen is unknown. The donors gave bone marrow, and they were healthy. The record originates from a study of cytomegalovirus exposure and HLA in healthy donors. Study-wide findings and caveats: One variant, a missense change in DCLRE1C, was linked in a later analysis to TCR beta V- and J-gene trimming. When the data were analyzed later, several of the most significant clusters appeared to be linked to common viral pathogens.

The CDR3 totals 14 residues. Germline CDR1 and CDR2: SGDLS and YYNGEE. V lost 0 bases, J lost 3 bases, and 10 bases lay in between. PCR employed 60 Vbeta and 13 Jbeta primers. Profiling relied on immunoSEQ multiplex PCR, and the TCRdb table lists in-frame clones only, not all of them. The sample shows about 150,000 clones, around 63% of them seen only once. This chain links TRBV9 with TRBJ2-7; possibly TRBD1 for D (7 bases). The sequenced sample was PBMCs. The source is a human donor in good health. The CDR3 nucleotides read TGTGCCAGCAGCGTAGGGGGGGACAGCTACGAGCAGTACTTC. Translation: CASSVGGDSYEQYF.